This T cell receptor (beta chain) came from a study of beta chain features in type 1 diabetes. Whole-study results and caveats: Significant though moderate, a shortening of TCRB CDR3s appeared in all four CD4+ subsets of Type 1 diabetes patients.

Sequencing targeted expressed TCRB transcripts, as all isolated RNA had been reverse transcribed. The assay was immunoSEQ multiplex PCR, and TCRdb's table has in-frame clones only and misses some. This table has under 850,000 clones, roughly an eighth appearing once. The CDR3 contains 14 residues. V was clipped by 3 bases and J by 3 bases, with 11 bases between them. CDR1 is KGHSH and CDR2 is LQKENI in the germline V gene. This clone was detected a few times. Its antigen is undetermined. The origin of this receptor is a man aged 18 to 35 with type 1 diabetes. The chain joins TRBV18 to TRBJ2-5; D is undetermined. Sequenced input: naive CD4+ T cells from blood. CDR3: CASSPDRVEETQYF. DNA of the CDR3: TGTGCCAGCTCACCCGATAGGGTTGAAGAGACCCAGTACTTC. The complete variable domain, with remaining parts taken from reference TRBV18 and TRBJ2-5, reads NAGVMQNPRHLVRRRGQEARLRCSPMKGHSHVYWYRQLPEEGLKFMVYLQKENIIDESGMPKERFSAEFPKEGPSILRIQQVVRGDSAAYFCASSPDRVEETQYFGPGTRLLVL.